This T cell receptor (beta chain) is from a study of shared clonotypes between healthy human individuals. Across the study: The people who gave samples were a couple of women and a few men aged 18 to 49.

This clone was detected only once. Its antigen is currently unknown. It was CD45RO-negative cells, positively selected for CCR7, that made up naive CD8 cells, with terminally differentiated effector memory CD45RA+ cells excluded. TCRdb's copy holds only in-frame clones and misses some; the assay was immunoSEQ multiplex PCR. The sample carries 800,000 to 950,000 clones, approximately 96% recorded once. Overall study results and limits: Memory subsets generally showed smaller estimated richness than naive subsets did.

The sequenced material came from naive CD8+ T cells sorted from blood. The sequence came from a man aged 25-45 years in good health.

The CDR3 DNA follows: TGTGCCAGCAGCAAAAAACTGTACTACGAGCAGTACTTC. It is translated as CASSKKLYYEQYF. The chain recombines TRBV27 with TRBJ2-7; D remains ambiguous. Trimming shortened V by 6 bases and J by 3 bases, and 12 bases separated the two germline ends. Per the germline V gene, CDR1 is MNHEY and CDR2 is SMNVEV (reference sequence). CDR3 length: 13 residues.